These T cell receptor beta chains were read from a single sample in a study of shared clonotypes between healthy human individuals. Assay used: immunoSEQ multiplex PCR; TCRdb lists only in-frame clones, some missing. Of around 2.5 million clones listed, roughly 93% are singletons. Specimen: naive CD4+ T cells from PBMCs. The origin of the receptors is a man younger than 30 in good health. Some clones in this sample may be carry-over from other donors' samples. Both conserved end residues are part of each CDR3. The D gene is left open where the match is weak.

V gene	D gene	J gene	CDR3 protein	CDR3 DNA
TRBV5-1	-	TRBJ2-1	CASSFGAGPYYNEQFF	TGCGCCAGCAGCTTTGGGGCGGGACCCTACTACAATGAGCAGTTCTTC
TRBV5-1	-	TRBJ1-5	CASSTNRYRYQPQHF	TGCGCCAGCAGCACCAACAGGTATAGGTATCAGCCCCAGCATTTT
TRBV5-1	-	TRBJ1-2	CASSLDAGGLGYTF	TGCGCCAGCAGCTTGGATGCGGGGGGCCTTGGCTACACCTTC
TRBV5-1	-	TRBJ1-5	CASSLLPGDQPQHF	TGCGCCAGCAGCTTGCTGCCCGGGGATCAGCCCCAGCATTTT
TRBV18	-	TRBJ2-3	CASSPEGLDTQYF	TGTGCCAGCTCACCGGAAGGACTAGATACGCAGTATTTT
TRBV5-4	TRBD1	TRBJ2-7	CASSGPGQGSYEQYF	TGTGCCAGCAGCGGCCCGGGACAGGGTTCCTACGAGCAGTACTTC
TRBV7-2	-	TRBJ1-2	CASSLEQRAHIYGYTF	TGTGCCAGCAGCTTAGAGCAGCGGGCCCACATCTATGGCTACACCTTC
TRBV7-2	TRBD2	TRBJ2-5	CASSSLRTSGQETQYF	TGTGCCAGCAGCTCCCTTCGGACTAGCGGACAAGAGACCCAGTACTTC
TRBV6-1	-	TRBJ1-1	CASSDQKGWNTEAFF	TGTGCCAGCAGTGACCAGAAGGGTTGGAACACTGAAGCTTTCTTT
TRBV7-9	-	TRBJ1-3	CASSPLGNTIYF	TGTGCCAGCAGCCCTTTGGGAAACACCATATATTTT
TRBV28	-	TRBJ1-5	CASSSRFGRNQPQHF	TGTGCCAGCAGTTCTAGGTTCGGTCGAAATCAGCCCCAGCATTTT
TRBV4-1	TRBD1	TRBJ2-5	CASSQDKTGGYQETQYF	TGCGCCAGCAGCCAAGATAAGACAGGGGGCTATCAAGAGACCCAGTACTTC
TRBV7-3	-	TRBJ2-3	CASSWVGVGADTQYF	TGTGCCAGCAGCTGGGTGGGAGTGGGCGCAGATACGCAGTATTTT
TRBV28	TRBD1	TRBJ2-6	CASSPPQGAARGANVLTF	TGTGCCAGCAGTCCCCCCCAGGGGGCTGCTCGTGGGGCCAACGTCCTGACTTTC
TRBV5-1	TRBD1	TRBJ1-6	CASKVGTGWHNSPLHF	TGCGCCAGCAAGGTTGGGACAGGGTGGCATAATTCACCCCTCCACTTT
TRBV6-5	-	TRBJ2-7	CASSYSGGTYEQYF	TGTGCCAGCAGTTATAGCGGCGGGACCTACGAGCAGTACTTC
TRBV27	TRBD2	TRBJ2-3	CASSSQRGSTQDTQYF	TGTGCCAGCAGTTCCCAGCGGGGGAGCACACAGGATACGCAGTATTTT
TRBV4-2	TRBD1	TRBJ1-2	CASSLGQGTSNYGYTF	TGTGCCAGCAGCCTGGGACAGGGGACTTCTAACTATGGCTACACCTTC
TRBV29-1	-	TRBJ1-4	CSVEDPIATNEKLFF	TGCAGCGTTGAAGATCCCATTGCAACTAATGAAAAACTGTTTTTT
TRBV9	-	TRBJ2-1	CASSVGTSYNEQFF	TGTGCCAGCAGCGTAGGAACCTCCTACAATGAGCAGTTCTTC
TRBV6-5	TRBD1	TRBJ1-1	CASSTGQGRKAFF	TGTGCCAGCAGCACGGGACAGGGGCGGAAAGCTTTCTTT
TRBV6-1	TRBD2	TRBJ2-2	CASSGTSGRDTGELFF	TGTGCCAGCAGTGGCACTAGCGGGAGAGACACCGGGGAGCTGTTTTTT
TRBV7-8	-	TRBJ1-3	CASSPREGSGNTIYF	TGTGCCAGCAGCCCCCGGGAGGGCTCTGGAAACACCATATATTTT
TRBV7-9	TRBD1	TRBJ2-7	CASSKGASHEQYF	TGTGCCAGCAGCAAGGGGGCTAGCCACGAGCAGTACTTC
TRBV28	-	TRBJ2-7	CASSHGGLSEQYF	TGTGCCAGCAGTCACGGCGGGTTGAGTGAGCAGTACTTC
TRBV11-1	-	TRBJ2-2	CASSSNRVQGGDTGELFF	TGTGCCAGCAGCTCAAACAGGGTACAGGGCGGAGACACCGGGGAGCTGTTTTTT
TRBV18	-	TRBJ1-3	CASSPPSGADGNTIYF	TGTGCCAGCTCACCACCTTCAGGGGCGGACGGAAACACCATATATTTT
TRBV29-1	-	TRBJ1-2	CSVDPLGETFYGYTF	TGCAGCGTTGACCCATTGGGAGAGACCTTCTATGGCTACACCTTC
TRBV6-5	-	TRBJ2-6	CASRERPVGANVLTF	TGTGCCAGCAGAGAGAGGCCTGTCGGGGCCAACGTCCTGACTTTC
TRBV18	-	TRBJ2-1	CASSPQTFNEQFF	TGTGCCAGCTCCCCACAAACATTCAATGAGCAGTTCTTC
TRBV28	-	TRBJ2-1	CASSRNNEQFF	TGTGCCAGCTCCAGGAACAATGAGCAGTTCTTC